These 13 T cell receptor beta chains were all obtained from the same sample, sequenced in a study of blood T cell repertoires in COVID-19. Profiled with immunoSEQ multiplex PCR; TCRdb holds only in-frame clones, not every one. This table has about 120,000 clones, approximately 67% appearing once. Sequencing was performed on peripheral blood. Source of these receptors: a woman aged 60 to 75 with acute or convalescent COVID-19.

The CDR3 sequence: CASSQQGGYTGELFF. The CDR3 DNA sequence: TGTGCCAGCAGTCAACAGGGGGGATACACCGGGGAGCTGTTTTTT. The chain couples TRBV7-2 to TRBJ2-2; TRBD1 matches 8 bases. Trimming at V came to 6 bases and at J to 3 bases, leaving 6 bases not matched to a gene. The CDR3 is 15 residues long. The germline gives CDR1 SGHTA, CDR2 FQGNSA.

Here the CDR3 reads CASNGGQVNQPQHF. DNA for the CDR3: TGTGCCAGTAATGGAGGACAGGTCAACCAGCCCCAGCATTTT. V usage is TRBV19 and J usage is TRBJ1-5, with TRBD1 identical over 7 bases. CDR3 length equals 14 residues. Losses at the gene ends were 7 bases for V and 7 bases for J; bases not matched to a gene: 10. CDR1 is LNHDA, CDR2 SQIVND, per germline (reference sequence).

This clone was observed many times. For the CDR3, the DNA is TGCAGCGTTGATTTTTCTTGGACAGGGTTCTACGAGCAGTACTTC. Translated: CSVDFSWTGFYEQYF. The rearrangement uses TRBV29-1 and TRBJ2-7, with 8 bases lining up with TRBD1. Germline-derived CDR1 and CDR2 are SQVTM and ANQGSEA. After removal of 3 bases from V and 3 bases from J, the junction contained 10 bases not matched to a gene. The length of the CDR3 is 15 residues.

V gene TRBV6-5 combines with J gene TRBJ2-7; TRBD2 agrees at 7 bases. The trim removed 5 bases at V and 2 bases at J, leaving 6 bases unmatched. The CDR3 is 14 amino acids. Germline V gene lookup returns CDR1 MNHEY and CDR2 SVGAGI. The CDR3 DNA follows: TGTGCCAGCAGTCAGCGGGAAGGCCCCTACGAGCAGTACTTC. Translated: CASSQREGPYEQYF.

J is TRBJ2-7 and V is TRBV7-2, with 12 bases fitting TRBD1. CDR1 and CDR2 (germline): SGHTA, FQGNSA. This CDR3 spans 16 amino acids. V was pared by 1 base and J by 5 bases, with 6 bases of the junction left unmatched. The CDR3 DNA follows: TGTGCCAGCAGCTTAGAGGGACAGGGGGCGCTACACGAGCAGTACTTC. Translation: CASSLEGQGALHEQYF.

This chain connects TRBV5-1 to TRBJ1-1; D possibly corresponds to TRBD1 (6 bases). This CDR3 has 14 amino acids. Trimming removed 4 bases from V and 0 bases from J, with 10 bases in between. Germline CDR1 is SGHRS and CDR2 is YFSETQ. The DNA for the CDR3 is TGCGCCAGCAGCCTCCGGACAGTGAACACTGAAGCTTTCTTT. Protein product: CASSLRTVNTEAFF.

V and J are TRBV30 and TRBJ1-1, with 7 bases that match TRBD1. V was pared by 2 bases and J by 3 bases, with 6 bases of the junction left unmatched. This CDR3 comprises 14 residues. Germline V gene data show CDR1 as GTSNPN and CDR2 as SVGIG (reference sequence). In nucleotides, the CDR3 is TGTGCCTGGAGTACCCAACAGGGGTACACTGAAGCTTTCTTT. Translated, it gives CAWSTQQGYTEAFF. Supplemented by reference TRBV30 and TRBJ1-1, the full variable domain reads SQTIHQWPATLVQPVGSPLSLECTVEGTSNPNLYWYRQAAGRGLQLLFYSVGIGQISSEVPQNLSASRPQDRQFILSSKKLLLSDSGFYLCAWSTQQGYTEAFFGQGTRLTVV.

The chain uses TRBV2 and TRBJ1-6, with a tentative D call TRBD1 (5 bases). The V gene lost 4 bases and the J gene lost 10 bases, with 14 bases spanning the gap. Per germline, CDR1 SNHLY and CDR2 FYNNEI. The CDR3 has 14 amino acids. The CDR3 DNA sequence: TGTGCCAGCAGTGGGAGGGGCAGGTACTCACCCCTCCACTTT. Translation: CASSGRGRYSPLHF.

The chain recombines TRBV4-2 with TRBJ2-5; TRBD2 matches at 9 bases. The CDR3 contains 15 residues. Trimming removed 4 bases from V and 5 bases from J; junction bases left unmatched: 8. Germline values: CDR1 LGHNA, CDR2 YNFKEQ. The CDR3 DNA reads as TGTGCCAGCAGCCGGGACTCGCGGGGGGGGGAGACCCAGTACTTC. Translating gives CASSRDSRGGETQYF.

The chain joins TRBV2 to TRBJ1-1; TRBD1 might be the D (5 bases). V was cut by 5 bases and J by 11 bases, with 12 bases left in between. The V gene's germline CDR1 is SNHLY and CDR2 FYNNEI. This CDR3 has 11 amino acids. As DNA, the CDR3 is TGTGCCAGCAGTATAATTCAGGGTGCTTTCTTT. This gives the protein CASSIIQGAFF.

The gene calls are TRBV5-6 and TRBJ1-3; 7 bases align to TRBD1. Trimming cost V 1 base and J 2 bases; bases outside gene matches: 3. The CDR3 is made up of 15 amino acids. CDR1 SGHDT and CDR2 YYEEEE come from the germline V gene. The CDR3 here is CASSLTGTAGNTIYF. CDR3 bases: TGTGCCAGCAGCTTGACAGGGACAGCTGGAAACACCATATATTTT.

This chain links TRBV24-1 with TRBJ2-5; 10 bases align to TRBD1. This CDR3 is 15 amino acids long. The J segment lost 2 bases and the V segment lost 3 bases, leaving 2 bases of the junction unmatched. The germline CDR1 and CDR2 sequences are KGHDR and SFDVKD. This chain's CDR3 is CATSDRGQGQETQYF. For the CDR3, the DNA is TGTGCCACCAGTGATAGGGGACAGGGGCAAGAGACCCAGTACTTC.

The V gene is TRBV4-3, the J gene TRBJ2-7, with 8 bases matching TRBD1. The junction had 8 bases not matched to a gene; V was cut back by 0 bases and J by 7 bases. Germline-derived CDR1 and CDR2 are LGHNA and YSLEER. The CDR3 totals 15 residues. The CDR3 DNA reads TGCGCCAGCAGCCAAGACGGACAGGGTAATCGAGAGCAGTACTTC. This gives the protein CASSQDGQGNREQYF.